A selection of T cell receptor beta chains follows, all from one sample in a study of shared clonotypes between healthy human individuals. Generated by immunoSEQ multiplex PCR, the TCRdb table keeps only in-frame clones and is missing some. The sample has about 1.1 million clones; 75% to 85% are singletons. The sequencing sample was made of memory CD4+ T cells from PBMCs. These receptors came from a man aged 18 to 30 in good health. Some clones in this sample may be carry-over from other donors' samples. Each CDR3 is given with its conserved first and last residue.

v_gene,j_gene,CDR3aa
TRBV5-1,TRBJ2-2,CASSSVGDTGELFF
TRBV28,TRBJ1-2,CASSLGRGGTLYGYTF
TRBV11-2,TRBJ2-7,CASSPVRRKNGEQYF
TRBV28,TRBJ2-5,CASRRMGQGRETQYF
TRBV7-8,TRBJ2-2,CASSLARLSNTGELFF
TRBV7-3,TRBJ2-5,CASSLRPGWEETQYF
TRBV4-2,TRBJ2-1,CASSQENSPPYNEQFF
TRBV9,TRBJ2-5,CASSVDASPLQETQYF
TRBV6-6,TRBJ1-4,CASSYGGWNEKLFF
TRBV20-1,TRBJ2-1,CSVATAAEQFF
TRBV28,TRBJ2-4,CASSPPTPNIQYF
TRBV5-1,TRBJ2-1,CATPLNEQFF
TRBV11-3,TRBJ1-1,CASSLNRDGKAFF
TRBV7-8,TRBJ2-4,CASSFGSQLAKNIQYF
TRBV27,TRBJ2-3,CASGRFGGGRTADTQYF
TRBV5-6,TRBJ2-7,CASSPPGTRGEQYF
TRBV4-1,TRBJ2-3,CASSPRPGTSGRVWQPDTQYF
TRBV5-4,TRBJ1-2,CASSATPSEHGYTF